This T cell receptor beta chain emerged from a study of vaccination effects on CD4 cells after COVID-19. Looking at the study overall: Prior to sequencing, the ViraFEST assay stimulated PBMC with viral peptide pools, which expanded the antigen-specific CD4+ T cells.

Only in-frame clones appear in the TCRdb table, and some are missing; sequencing was by immunoSEQ multiplex PCR. The table shows around 40,000 clones, with around 63% occurring only once. Culture lasted under 13 days before CD4+ T cell isolation. This clone was seen a handful of times. Its antigen is undetermined. Trimming removed 1 base from V and 7 bases from J, with 10 bases in between. The CDR3 runs to 13 residues. Looked up from germline, CDR1 is SGHDN and CDR2 is FVKESK. The starting material was CD4+ T cells from PBMCs cultured without peptide, obtained before COVID-19 vaccination. The chain employs TRBV14 and TRBJ1-2; D is unclear. The receptor was derived from a human donor who received a COVID-19 vaccine. In nucleotides, the CDR3 is TGTGCCAGCAGCCAAGCGGTTGGGTTTGGCTACACCTTC. It codes for CASSQAVGFGYTF.